A selection of T cell receptor beta chains follows, all from one sample in a study of T cell changes during pregnancy in multiple sclerosis. Assay: immunoSEQ multiplex PCR; the TCRdb copy retains only in-frame clones and omits some. The sample consists of 40,000 to 50,000 clones, about nine tenths of them appearing once. This specimen consisted of CD8+ T cells from peripheral blood mononuclear cells, obtained in the first trimester of pregnancy. These receptor sequences come from a female donor with multiple sclerosis, enrolled in a pregnancy study. The CDR3 runs from the conserved cysteine through the conserved F or W. D genes are given only for firm matches. The listing skips clone size in some rows; elsewhere it reads once, few, many or a size class.

j_call clone_size v_call d_call cdr3_aa cdr3_nt
TRBJ2-4 - TRBV20-1 - CSALFGIQYF TGCAGTGCACTTTTCGGCATTCAGTACTTC
TRBJ2-1 - TRBV9 TRBD2 CASSVAGLAGLNEQFF TGTGCCAGCAGCGTAGCGGGACTAGCGGGACTCAATGAGCAGTTCTTC
TRBJ1-6 - TRBV5-5 - CASSQSGGSFYNSPLHF TGTGCCAGCAGCCAATCGGGGGGCAGCTTCTATAATTCACCCCTCCACTTT
TRBJ2-3 - TRBV9 TRBD2 CASSTGWTSVADTQYF TGTGCCAGCAGCACAGGCTGGACTAGCGTAGCAGATACGCAGTATTTT
TRBJ1-2 - TRBV9 - CASSKGGMQGYTF TGTGCCAGCAGCAAAGGGGGAATGCAAGGCTACACCTTC
TRBJ1-2 - TRBV5-1 TRBD1 CASSLGTGSFGYTF TGCGCCAGCAGCTTAGGGACAGGGTCCTTTGGCTACACCTTC
TRBJ1-6 - TRBV30 TRBD1 CAWSVGQENSPLHF TGTGCCTGGAGTGTCGGACAGGAAAATTCACCCCTCCACTTT
TRBJ1-5 - TRBV19 - CASSIDYPGSLSNQPQHF TGTGCCAGTAGTATAGATTACCCGGGGTCATTGAGCAATCAGCCCCAGCATTTT
TRBJ2-7 - TRBV6-5 TRBD2 CASSYGAGPGEQYF TGTGCCAGCAGTTACGGAGCGGGACCTGGTGAGCAGTACTTC
TRBJ1-1 once TRBV6-5 TRBD1 CASSPDRGREAFF TGTGCCAGCAGCCCAGACAGGGGACGGGAAGCTTTCTTT
TRBJ2-1 - TRBV14 - CASTPTAGPGYEQFF TGTGCCAGCACCCCGACGGCGGGGCCGGGGTATGAGCAGTTCTTC
TRBJ2-5 - TRBV5-1 TRBD2 CASSLELQTSQRQETQYF TGCGCCAGCAGCTTGGAGCTCCAGACTAGCCAGCGCCAAGAGACCCAGTACTTC
TRBJ2-3 - TRBV7-9 - CASSSRTDTSTDTQYF TGTGCCAGCAGCTCGCGCACAGACACGAGCACAGATACGCAGTATTTT
TRBJ1-2 - TRBV19 - CASSIGLSISSSSGHGYTF TGTGCCAGTAGTATCGGACTTTCAATTTCCTCTTCATCAGGCCATGGCTACACCTTC
TRBJ2-7 - TRBV4-2 TRBD1 CASSQPGQGYYEQYF TGTGCCAGCAGCCAACCTGGACAGGGTTACTACGAGCAGTACTTC
TRBJ2-1 once TRBV6-5 - CASSYAGTYNEQFF TGTGCCAGCAGTTACGCGGGGACCTACAATGAGCAGTTCTTC
TRBJ2-3 - TRBV2 TRBD2 CASRPDTSGRTDTQYF TGTGCCAGCAGACCCGATACTAGCGGGAGGACAGATACGCAGTATTTT
TRBJ2-7 once TRBV6-5 - CASSFLADISYEQYF TGTGCCAGCAGTTTCTTAGCGGATATCTCCTACGAGCAGTACTTC
TRBJ1-1 - TRBV5-1 TRBD1 CASSLEGALGTEAFF TGCGCCAGCAGCTTGGAGGGGGCGCTCGGCACTGAAGCTTTCTTT
TRBJ2-7 - TRBV4-1 - CASSQDALAPEQYF TGCGCCAGCAGCCAAGATGCTCTAGCCCCCGAGCAGTACTTC
TRBJ2-7 - TRBV29-1 - CSVERGGGEQYF TGCAGCGTTGAACGAGGGGGGGGCGAGCAGTACTTC
TRBJ1-1 - TRBV27 - CASSLPGGTEAFF TGTGCCAGCAGTTTACCGGGAGGCACTGAAGCTTTCTTT
TRBJ2-1 once TRBV6-1 - CASSEAWSVDEQFF TGTGCCAGCAGTGAAGCGTGGTCGGTAGATGAGCAGTTCTTC
TRBJ2-3 - TRBV10-3 TRBD1 CAIKGTGADTDTQYF TGTGCCATCAAGGGGACAGGGGCCGATACAGATACGCAGTATTTT
TRBJ1-2 once TRBV10-3 - CAINNRDNLLIWNYGYTF TGTGCCATCAACAACCGGGACAATCTTTTAATTTGGAACTATGGCTACACCTTC
TRBJ1-5 - TRBV18 - CASSPAGSRNQPQHF TGTGCCAGCTCACCAGCGGGGTCGCGCAATCAGCCCCAGCATTTT
TRBJ1-2 - TRBV2 TRBD1 CAREDRRDYGYTF TGTGCCAGGGAGGACAGGAGAGACTATGGCTACACCTTC
TRBJ1-4 - TRBV14 - CASSQGVMANGGEKLFF TGTGCCAGCAGCCAAGGGGTGATGGCTAACGGGGGAGAAAAACTGTTTTTT
TRBJ2-7 - TRBV7-2 TRBD2 CASSLGTSNEQYF TGTGCCAGCAGCTTAGGGACTAGCAACGAGCAGTACTTC
TRBJ1-4 - TRBV6-5 TRBD1 CASSYGTGSEKLFF TGTGCCAGCAGTTACGGGACAGGGTCTGAAAAACTGTTTTTT
TRBJ1-1 - TRBV6-6 - CASRPQGGAFF TGTGCCAGCAGACCACAGGGTGGAGCTTTCTTT
TRBJ1-1 - TRBV27 - CASSPTAGNTEAFF TGTGCCAGCAGTCCAACCGCAGGGAACACTGAAGCTTTCTTT
TRBJ2-5 - TRBV7-6 TRBD1 CASSLYRQGPQETQYF TGTGCCAGCAGCTTATATAGACAGGGGCCCCAAGAGACCCAGTACTTC
TRBJ2-1 - TRBV5-4 TRBD2 CASSLASGSWDEQFF TGTGCCAGCAGCTTGGCTAGCGGGAGTTGGGATGAGCAGTTCTTC
TRBJ2-7 - TRBV9 TRBD1 CASSVAIGTGDRSGYEQYF TGTGCCAGCAGCGTAGCCATAGGGACAGGGGACCGATCGGGCTACGAGCAGTACTTC
TRBJ2-1 - TRBV14 - CASSQEQTSMHEQFF TGTGCCAGCAGCCAAGAACAAACTAGCATGCATGAGCAGTTCTTC
TRBJ2-1 - TRBV5-6 TRBD2 CASSSKTSGLSYNEQFF TGTGCCAGCAGCTCCAAGACTAGCGGTCTCTCCTACAATGAGCAGTTCTTC
TRBJ1-1 - TRBV4-1 - CASSQDSERIAVEAFF TGCGCCAGCAGCCAAGATTCCGAGAGAATCGCGGTTGAAGCTTTCTTT
TRBJ2-7 - TRBV5-6 TRBD1 CASSQQGAEQYF TGTGCCAGCAGCCAACAGGGGGCCGAGCAGTACTTC
TRBJ1-1 - TRBV5-8 - CASSFGREAFF TGTGCCAGCAGCTTTGGCAGGGAAGCTTTCTTT
TRBJ1-1 - TRBV7-4 - CASSSKIQQGNTEAFF TGTGCCAGCAGCTCGAAGATCCAACAGGGTAACACTGAAGCTTTCTTT
TRBJ2-7 - TRBV5-4 - CASSNRDNHYEQYF TGTGCCAGCAGCAACCGGGACAACCACTACGAGCAGTACTTC